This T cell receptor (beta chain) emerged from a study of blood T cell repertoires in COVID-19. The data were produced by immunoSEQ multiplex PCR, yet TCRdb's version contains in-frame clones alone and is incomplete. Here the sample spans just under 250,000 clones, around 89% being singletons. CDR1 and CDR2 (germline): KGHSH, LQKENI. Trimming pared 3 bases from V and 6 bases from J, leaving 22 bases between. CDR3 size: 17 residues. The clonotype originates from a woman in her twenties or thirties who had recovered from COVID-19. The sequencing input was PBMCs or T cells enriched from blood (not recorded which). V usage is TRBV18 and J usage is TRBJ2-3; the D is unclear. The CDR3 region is CASSPVNTPTPSDTQYF. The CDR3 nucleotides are TGTGCCAGCTCACCTGTAAACACGCCCACCCCGTCCGATACGCAGTATTTT. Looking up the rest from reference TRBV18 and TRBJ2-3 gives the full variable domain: NAGVMQNPRHLVRRRGQEARLRCSPMKGHSHVYWYRQLPEEGLKFMVYLQKENIIDESGMPKERFSAEFPKEGPSILRIQQVVRGDSAAYFCASSPVNTPTPSDTQYFGPGTRLTVL.